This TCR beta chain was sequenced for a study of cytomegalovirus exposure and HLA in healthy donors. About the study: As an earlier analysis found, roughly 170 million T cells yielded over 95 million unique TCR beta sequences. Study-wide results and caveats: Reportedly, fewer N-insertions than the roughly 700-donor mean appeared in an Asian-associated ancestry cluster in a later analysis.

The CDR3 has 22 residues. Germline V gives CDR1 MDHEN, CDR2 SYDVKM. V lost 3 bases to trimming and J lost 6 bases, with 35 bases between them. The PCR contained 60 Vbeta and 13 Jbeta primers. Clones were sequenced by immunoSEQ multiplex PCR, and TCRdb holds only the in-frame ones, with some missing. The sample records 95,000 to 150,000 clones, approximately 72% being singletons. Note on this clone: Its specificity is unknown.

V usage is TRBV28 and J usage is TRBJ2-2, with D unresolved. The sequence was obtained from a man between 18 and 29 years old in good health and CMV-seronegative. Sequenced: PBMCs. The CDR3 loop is CASSFLPRVLVAAGASAGELFF. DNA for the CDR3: TGTGCCAGCAGTTTTCTCCCCCGGGTACTGGTTGCGGCCGGAGCATCGGCCGGGGAGCTGTTTTTT.